The clone carrying this T cell receptor (beta chain) was seen many times. Each CDR3 protein is one row after TCRdb ran MiXCR on the 5' RACE reads. This sample yields around 26,000 distinct CDR3 sequences, of which 3% to 4% are seen a single time; approximately 0.96% belongs to the top ten. This specimen comes from a study of T cells after yellow fever vaccination. Study-wide results and caveats: Repertoires sorted by FACS could include abundant clonotypes that are contaminants from the bulk population.

This TCR was sampled from a man aged 18 to 29 who received the YFV17D yellow fever vaccine. The starting material was PBMCs, either bulk or a sorted T-cell subset (CD4+, CD8+, memory, or dextramer-sorted; not recorded which), obtained about 49 days after the first yellow fever vaccination.

The DNA for the CDR3 is TGTGCCAGCAGTTACGGGACAGGGGATCTAGGAGAGACCCAGTACTTC. Translated: CASSYGTGDLGETQYF. The chain uses TRBV6-5 and TRBJ2-5, with 10 bases aligning to TRBD1. CDR1 and CDR2 from the germline V gene are MNHEY and SVGAGI. V was clipped by 2 bases and J by 4 bases; unmatched bases: 7. The length of the CDR3 is 16 residues.